Following are 15 T cell receptor beta chains from one sample sequenced in a study of shared clonotypes between healthy human individuals. The naive CD8 fraction comprised CD45RO-negative cells positively selected for CCR7 and excluded terminally differentiated effector memory CD45RA+ cells. The assay was immunoSEQ multiplex PCR, and TCRdb's table has in-frame clones only and misses some. The sample records just over 2,000,000 clones, just under 95% being singletons. Material: naive CD8+ T cells sorted from blood. The receptors come from a young man in good health.

V is TRBV5-4 and J is TRBJ1-6; 9 nucleotides line up with TRBD1. This CDR3 contains 15 residues. Germline V lookup: CDR1 SGHNT, CDR2 YYREEE (reference sequence). V lost 3 bases to trimming and J lost 5 bases; unmatched junction nucleotides: 3. The CDR3 nucleotides are TGTGCCAGCAGCTGGAGGACAGGGGATAATTCACCCCTCCACTTT. It specifies CASSWRTGDNSPLHF.

The genes are TRBV7-9 and TRBJ2-3; D unclear. The CDR3 runs to 12 residues. The germline V gene encodes CDR1 SEHNR and CDR2 FQNEAQ (reference sequence). Trimming took 6 bases from V and 4 from J, leaving 8 bases between them. CDR3 nucleotide sequence: TGTGCCAGCAGTCATGTTGCAGATACGCAGTATTTT. Translated: CASSHVADTQYF. Full variable domain (outside the CDR3, taken from reference TRBV7-9 and TRBJ2-3): DTGVSQNPRHKITKRGQNVTFRCDPISEHNRLYWYRQTLGQGPEFLTYFQNEAQLEKSRLLSDRFSAERPKGSFSTLEIQRTEQGDSAMYLCASSHVADTQYFGPGTRLTVL.

This chain connects TRBV11-2 to TRBJ2-3; no definite D call. V was cut by 3 bases and J by 4 bases, with 5 bases left in between. The CDR3 is 12 amino acids. Germline lookup yields CDR1 SGHAT and CDR2 FQNNGV. Written as DNA, the CDR3 is TGTGCCAGCAGCTTGGACGCAGATACGCAGTATTTT. Translated, it gives CASSLDADTQYF.

The chain links TRBV19 to TRBJ1-3; D is ambiguous. The CDR3 extends over 16 amino acids. The germline gives CDR1 LNHDA, CDR2 SQIVND (reference sequence). The V and J ends lost 4 bases and 0 bases respectively, with 13 bases between them. The CDR3 sequence: CASSSGSWLSGNTIYF. CDR3 in DNA: TGTGCCAGTAGTAGCGGAAGCTGGCTCTCTGGAAACACCATATATTTT.

The chain uses TRBV6-6 and TRBJ2-7; 11 bases line up with TRBD2. Germline loops: CDR1 MNHNY, CDR2 SVGAGI (reference sequence). There are 15 residues in the CDR3. Trimming at V came to 6 bases and at J to 2 bases, leaving 6 bases not matched to a gene. CDR3 loop: CASSLTSGGTYEQYF. CDR3 sequence (DNA): TGTGCCAGCAGCTTAACTAGCGGGGGAACCTACGAGCAGTACTTC.

As concerns this clone: One end of the junction does not line up with germline, which may come from a read error. This chain links TRBV13 with TRBJ1-2, with a tentative D call TRBD1 (6 bases). In germline, CDR1 is PRHDT, CDR2 FYEKMQ (reference sequence). The CDR3 extends over 15 amino acids. The CDR3 DNA reads as TGTGCCAGCAGCCTAGGCCGCGGGGGCGGCTATGGCTACACCTTC. It yields the protein CASSLGRGGGYGYTF.

This rearrangement joins TRBV19 to TRBJ1-2; D possibly corresponds to TRBD1 (6 bases). Germline CDR1 LNHDA, CDR2 SQIVND (reference sequence). The CDR3 loop spans 15 amino acids. Trimming left V 6 bases short and J 4 bases short, with 18 bases between. The CDR3 DNA sequence: TGTGCCAGTAGCCCTGAGGGGGGGATCTTCTATGGCTACACCTTC. Its translation is CASSPEGGIFYGYTF.

Comment on this clone: This CDR3 is also generated by other DNA sequences in the sample. The chain joins TRBV11-2 to TRBJ2-7; TRBD1 is a possible D gene (7 bases). The CDR3 covers 14 residues. The germline CDR1 and CDR2 sequences are SGHAT and FQNNGV. Between the trimmed V and J ends, which lost 1 base and 4 bases, there was a span of 11 bases. CDR3 in DNA: TGTGCCAGCAGCTTAGGGCCAGGGGGGTACGAGCAGTACTTC. This sequence encodes CASSLGPGGYEQYF.

This clone appeared once. The V and J genes are TRBV6-6 and TRBJ2-7; 7 bases line up with TRBD1. The germline V gene encodes CDR1 MNHNY and CDR2 SVGAGI (reference sequence). J lost 2 bases, V lost 6 bases, and 10 bases had no gene match. The CDR3 consists of 15 residues. The CDR3: CASSRWTGSAYEQYF. The CDR3 nucleotides read TGTGCCAGCAGCCGGTGGACAGGTTCTGCCTACGAGCAGTACTTC.

V is TRBV5-1 and J is TRBJ2-7, with TRBD2 matching over 8 bases. Germline CDR1 is SGHRS and CDR2 is YFSETQ. After removal of 1 base from V and 4 bases from J, the junction contained 4 bases not matched to a gene. The CDR3 sequence is 14 residues long. DNA of the CDR3: TGCGCCAGCAGCTTGCGAGCGGGGGATTACGAGCAGTACTTC. Its protein is CASSLRAGDYEQYF.

This chain connects TRBV14 to TRBJ1-6, with unresolved D. Germline CDR1 SGHDN, CDR2 FVKESK. V was pared by 0 bases and J by 7 bases, with 13 bases between. The CDR3 totals 16 residues. CDR3 sequence reads: CASSQDVGGGNSPLHF. The CDR3, as DNA: TGTGCCAGCAGCCAAGATGTAGGAGGAGGGAATTCACCCCTCCACTTT.

The CDR3 DNA is TGCAGCGTCCCCTTGGGACTAGCGGGAGTTCATATCTTCACAGATACGCAGTATTTT. This translates into CSVPLGLAGVHIFTDTQYF. The chain is built from TRBV29-1 and TRBJ2-3; 14 bases match TRBD2. Per the germline V gene, CDR1 is SQVTM and CDR2 is ANQGSEA. V lost 6 bases, J lost 2 bases, and 16 bases stayed unmatched. The CDR3 runs 19 residues.

This chain connects TRBV5-6 to TRBJ2-7; 9 positions match TRBD1. Germline-derived CDR1 and CDR2 are SGHDT and YYEEEE. This CDR3 contains 15 residues. With V trimmed by 0 bases and J by 7 bases, 8 bases remained unmatched. The CDR3 sequence is CASSLEGQGVGEQYF. In DNA form, the CDR3 reads TGTGCCAGCAGCTTGGAGGGACAGGGTGTGGGGGAGCAGTACTTC.

The CDR3: CASSDLAGEETQYF. The CDR3 region has the DNA TGCGCCAGCAGTGACCTAGCGGGGGAAGAGACCCAGTACTTC. The chain carries TRBV10-2 and TRBJ2-5; 10 nucleotides agree with TRBD2. CDR1 and CDR2 (germline): WSHSY, SAAADI. After removal of 3 bases from V and 3 bases from J, the junction contained 1 base not matched to a gene. The CDR3 covers 14 residues.

The gene calls are TRBV11-2 and TRBJ2-3, with a weak D call TRBD2 (7 bases). V gave up 0 bases and J gave up 6 bases, with 28 bases separating them. The germline V gene encodes CDR1 SGHAT and CDR2 FQNNGV. The CDR3 extends over 20 amino acids. The CDR3 loop is CASSLEWRLALGGDRDTQYF. CDR3 sequence (DNA): TGTGCCAGCAGCTTAGAGTGGAGACTAGCTTTGGGTGGTGACAGGGATACGCAGTATTTT.